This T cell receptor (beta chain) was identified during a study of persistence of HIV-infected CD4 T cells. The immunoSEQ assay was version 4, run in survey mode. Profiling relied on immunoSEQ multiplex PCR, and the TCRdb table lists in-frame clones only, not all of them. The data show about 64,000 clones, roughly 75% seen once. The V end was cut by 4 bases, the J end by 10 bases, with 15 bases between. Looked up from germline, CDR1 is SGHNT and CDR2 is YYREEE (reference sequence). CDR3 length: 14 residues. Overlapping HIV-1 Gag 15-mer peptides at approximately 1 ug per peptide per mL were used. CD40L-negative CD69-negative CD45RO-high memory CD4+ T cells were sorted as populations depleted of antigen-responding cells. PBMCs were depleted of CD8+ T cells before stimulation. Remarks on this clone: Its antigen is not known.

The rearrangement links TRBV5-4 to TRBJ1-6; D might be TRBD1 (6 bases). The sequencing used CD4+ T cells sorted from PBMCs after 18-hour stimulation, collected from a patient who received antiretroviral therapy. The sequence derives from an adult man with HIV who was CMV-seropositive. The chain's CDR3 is CASSQQGRGSPLHF. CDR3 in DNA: TGTGCCAGCAGCCAACAGGGAAGAGGATCACCCCTCCACTTT.